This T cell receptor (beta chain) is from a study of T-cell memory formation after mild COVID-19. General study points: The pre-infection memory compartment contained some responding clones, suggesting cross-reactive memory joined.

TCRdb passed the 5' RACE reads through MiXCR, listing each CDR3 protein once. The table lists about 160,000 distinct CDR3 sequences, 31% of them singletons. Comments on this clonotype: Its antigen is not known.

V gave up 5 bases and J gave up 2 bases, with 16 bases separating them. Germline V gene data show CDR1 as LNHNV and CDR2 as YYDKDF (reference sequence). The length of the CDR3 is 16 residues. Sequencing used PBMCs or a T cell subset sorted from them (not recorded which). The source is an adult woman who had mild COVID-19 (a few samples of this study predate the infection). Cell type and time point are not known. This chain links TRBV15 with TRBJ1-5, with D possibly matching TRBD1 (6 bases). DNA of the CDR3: TGTGCCACCAGCTCGCAGGGGCCACCAGGCAATCAGCCCCAGCATTTT. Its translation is CATSSQGPPGNQPQHF.